Listed here is a single TCR beta chain. The data derive from a study of T cell responses to AZD1222 COVID-19 vaccine. The data were produced by immunoSEQ multiplex PCR, yet TCRdb's version contains in-frame clones alone and is incomplete. Of some 130,000 clones in the sample, about 90% were seen once. The ends lost 2 bases at V and 2 bases at J; junction bases unmatched: 4. The CDR3 has 16 residues. Germline lookup yields CDR1 GTSNPN and CDR2 SVGIG (reference sequence). The sample consisted of peripheral blood, taken 28 days after the second AZD1222 dose. The TCR originated in an adult who received the AZD1222 COVID-19 vaccine. This sequence joins TRBV30 and TRBJ1-4; 11 bases agree with TRBD1. The CDR3 spells CAWSLGQGDTNEKLFF. The CDR3 DNA reads TGTGCCTGGAGTTTGGGACAGGGGGACACTAATGAAAAACTGTTTTTT.